This is a list of T cell receptor beta chains from one sample in a study of control samples from healthy donors and cancer patients. Generated by immunoSEQ multiplex PCR, the TCRdb table keeps only in-frame clones and is missing some. The data contain about 130,000 clones, roughly 88% of them seen just once; the ten biggest clones take up 3.2%. Specimen: blood. All receptors derive from a man aged 45-60 years in good health. Each CDR3 is given with its conserved first and last residue. Each record gives: D gene, clone size, J gene, V gene, CDR3 protein, CDR3 DNA. The D gene is left open where the match is weak. Only part of the rows carry a size: once, few, many, or a class if the clone is expanded.

. . TRBJ2-2 TRBV2 CASSENGGRTGELFF TGTGCCAGCAGTGAAAACGGGGGCCGGACCGGGGAGCTGTTTTTT
. . TRBJ1-1 TRBV3-1/TRBV3-2 CASSPAGFTEAFF TGTGCCAGCAGCCCTGCGGGGTTCACTGAAGCTTTCTTT
. . TRBJ2-7 TRBV2 CAGRGSSYEQYF TGTGCGGGAAGGGGGAGCTCCTACGAGCAGTACTTC
TRBD1 . TRBJ1-1 TRBV24-1 CATSDSDRVTEAFF TGTGCCACCAGTGATTCGGACAGGGTGACTGAAGCTTTCTTT
. . TRBJ1-6 TRBV28 CASSFTGRYNSPLHF TGTGCCAGCAGTTTCACGGGACGGTATAATTCACCCCTCCACTTT
. . TRBJ2-1 TRBV5-1 CASSLYYEQFF TGCGCCAGCAGCTTGTACTATGAGCAGTTCTTC
. . TRBJ2-3 TRBV10-3 CAISERLNTDTQYF TGTGCCATCAGTGAACGACTAAACACAGATACGCAGTATTTT
TRBD1 . TRBJ2-6 TRBV19 CASTLPGQGAGGANVLTF TGTGCCAGCACCCTACCGGGACAGGGGGCCGGTGGGGCCAACGTCCTGACTTTC
. . TRBJ2-7 TRBV10-3 CAISETGLTYEQYF TGTGCCATCAGTGAAACGGGCCTAACCTACGAGCAGTACTTC
. . TRBJ1-2 TRBV9 CASSFDSYGYTF TGTGCCAGCAGCTTCGACAGCTATGGCTACACCTTC
TRBD1 . TRBJ2-2 TRBV14 CASSQDRNIGELFF TGTGCCAGCAGCCAGGACAGGAATATCGGGGAGCTGTTTTTT
. . TRBJ1-2 TRBV4-1 CASSQGLLRDKDNYGYTF TGCGCCAGCAGCCAAGGATTGCTCCGGGACAAAGATAACTATGGCTACACCTTC
. once TRBJ2-2 TRBV19 CASRPQTVNTGELFF TGTGCCAGTAGACCCCAGACGGTGAACACCGGGGAGCTGTTTTTT
. . TRBJ2-3 TRBV28 CASSPTDTDTQYF TGTGCCAGCAGTCCGACCGACACAGATACGCAGTATTTT
. . TRBJ1-1 TRBV6-5 CASSRLGGAEAFF TGTGCCAGCAGCCGACTGGGGGGGGCTGAAGCTTTCTTT
TRBD1 few TRBJ1-5 TRBV7-9 CASSLGVGQGGNQPQHF TGTGCCAGCAGCTTAGGAGTGGGACAGGGAGGCAATCAGCCCCAGCATTTT
. . TRBJ1-3 TRBV6-1 CASSEGPSGNTIYF TGTGCCAGCAGTGAAGGTCCTTCTGGAAACACCATATATTTT
TRBD2 once TRBJ2-1 TRBV7-9 CASSRPPTSETYNEQFF TGTGCCAGCAGCCGCCCCCCGACTAGCGAAACCTACAATGAGCAGTTCTTC
. . TRBJ2-7 TRBV5-8 CASSSGSRVYEQYF TGTGCCAGCAGCTCCGGTTCAAGAGTCTACGAGCAGTACTTC
TRBD1 . TRBJ1-5 TRBV6-4 CASSRQGPCNQPQHF TGTGCCAGCAGCCGACAGGGGCCATGCAATCAGCCCCAGCATTTT
TRBD2 . TRBJ2-3 TRBV4-1 CASSPETRASGNRDTQYF TGCGCCAGCAGCCCAGAAACTCGGGCTAGCGGGAATCGAGATACGCAGTATTTT
TRBD2 . TRBJ2-5 TRBV13 CASSPTGTRGETQYF TGTGCCAGCAGCCCAACCGGGACTAGAGGGGAGACCCAGTACTTC
. . TRBJ1-1 TRBV19 CAAQNPGVNTEAFF TGTGCCGCCCAAAATCCAGGGGTAAACACTGAAGCTTTCTTT
. . TRBJ2-7 TRBV5-5 CASRTILGYEQYF TGTGCCAGCAGGACCATCCTAGGATACGAGCAGTACTTC
. once TRBJ2-3 TRBV5-4 CATGHRTDTQYF TGTGCCACCGGGCACCGCACAGATACGCAGTATTTT
TRBD2 . TRBJ2-1 TRBV6-6 CASSGRASGDNEQFF TGTGCCAGCAGTGGGAGGGCTAGCGGAGACAATGAGCAGTTCTTC
. . TRBJ1-2 TRBV2 CASSGQDYGYTF TGTGCCAGCAGTGGACAGGACTATGGCTACACCTTC
TRBD1 . TRBJ2-3 TRBV3-1/TRBV3-2 CASSQVAGQGVDTQYF TGTGCCAGCAGCCAAGTAGCCGGACAGGGTGTAGATACGCAGTATTTT
TRBD1 . TRBJ2-7 TRBV7-2 CASSFGTGALGEQYF TGTGCCAGCAGCTTTGGCACAGGGGCCCTTGGAGAGCAGTACTTC
. . TRBJ2-3 TRBV5-1 CASSLAPGRTDTQYF TGCGCCAGCAGCTTGGCCCCGGGCAGAACAGATACGCAGTATTTT
TRBD2 once TRBJ2-7 TRBV15 CATSRGASGTYEQYF TGTGCCACCAGCAGAGGGGCTAGCGGTACCTACGAGCAGTACTTC
TRBD2 . TRBJ2-4 TRBV3-1/TRBV3-2 CASSPLPSGGLVNIQYF TGTGCCAGCAGCCCACTACCTTCGGGGGGTTTGGTAAACATTCAGTACTTC
. once TRBJ2-7 TRBV28 CASSPWNPDYEQYF TGTGCCAGCAGTCCTTGGAACCCGGACTACGAGCAGTACTTC
TRBD1 . TRBJ2-2 TRBV28 CASSTGTGLGELFF TGTGCCAGCAGTACCGGGACAGGGCTCGGGGAGCTGTTTTTT
TRBD1 few TRBJ1-6 TRBV10-2 CASSERGQGSSNSPLHF TGCGCCAGCAGTGAGCGGGGACAGGGTTCTAGTAATTCACCCCTCCACTTT
. . TRBJ2-1 TRBV6-5 CASSYSVPSHNEQFF TGTGCCAGCAGTTACTCGGTCCCCAGCCACAATGAGCAGTTCTTC
. once TRBJ2-7 TRBV29-1 CSVGKTADAYEQYF TGCAGCGTTGGAAAGACAGCGGATGCCTACGAGCAGTACTTC
. . TRBJ2-5 TRBV7-2 CASGETQYF TGTGCCAGCGGGGAGACCCAGTACTTC
. once TRBJ1-4 TRBV6-1 CASSEVVGFGREKLFF TGTGCCAGCAGTGAAGTGGTGGGATTCGGCCGGGAAAAACTGTTTTTT
. . TRBJ1-1 TRBV7-2 CASRRDQNTEAFF TGTGCCAGCAGGCGTGACCAGAACACTGAAGCTTTCTTT
TRBD1 . TRBJ2-3 TRBV28 CASSSPQGRTDTQYF TGTGCCAGCAGTTCCCCACAGGGGCGCACAGATACGCAGTATTTT
. once TRBJ2-1 TRBV11-3 CASSRGATTSYNEQFF TGTGCCAGCAGCCGGGGCGCGACGACCTCCTACAATGAGCAGTTCTTC
. . TRBJ2-7 TRBV7-2 CASSKDRPAYEQYF TGTGCCAGCAGCAAAGACAGACCTGCCTACGAGCAGTACTTC
. . TRBJ1-6 TRBV7-9 CASSLAPRDNSPLHF TGTGCCAGCAGCTTAGCGCCCAGAGATAATTCACCCCTCCACTTT
TRBD1 . TRBJ1-1 TRBV5-1 CASSLGQGAIVATEAFF TGCGCCAGCAGCTTGGGACAGGGGGCGATTGTGGCCACTGAAGCTTTCTTT
. . TRBJ1-6 TRBV5-6 CASSRTDNSPLHF TGTGCCAGCTCCAGGACGGATAATTCACCCCTCCACTTT
. . TRBJ1-2 TRBV14 CASSQVGQQGWGYTF TGTGCCAGCAGCCAAGTGGGTCAACAGGGATGGGGCTACACCTTC
. . TRBJ1-2 TRBV6-6 CASSETGTPSYGYTF TGTGCCAGCAGCGAGACCGGGACGCCGTCATATGGCTACACCTTC
. . TRBJ2-7 TRBV5-6 CASSDGTASYEQYF TGTGCCAGCAGCGACGGGACTGCTTCCTACGAGCAGTACTTC
TRBD2 . TRBJ2-2 TRBV4-2 CASSRTSEATGELFF TGTGCCAGCAGCCGCACTAGCGAGGCCACCGGGGAGCTGTTTTTT
. few TRBJ2-7 TRBV16 CASSPQVRQYF TGTGCCAGCAGCCCCCAGGTCCGGCAGTACTTC
TRBD1 . TRBJ2-7 TRBV5-4 CASSLPGQGRYEQYF TGTGCCAGCAGCTTGCCGGGACAGGGGCGCTACGAGCAGTACTTC
TRBD1 . TRBJ1-2 TRBV7-9 CASSPTGGGNYGYTF TGTGCCAGCAGTCCGACAGGGGGCGGGAACTATGGCTACACCTTC